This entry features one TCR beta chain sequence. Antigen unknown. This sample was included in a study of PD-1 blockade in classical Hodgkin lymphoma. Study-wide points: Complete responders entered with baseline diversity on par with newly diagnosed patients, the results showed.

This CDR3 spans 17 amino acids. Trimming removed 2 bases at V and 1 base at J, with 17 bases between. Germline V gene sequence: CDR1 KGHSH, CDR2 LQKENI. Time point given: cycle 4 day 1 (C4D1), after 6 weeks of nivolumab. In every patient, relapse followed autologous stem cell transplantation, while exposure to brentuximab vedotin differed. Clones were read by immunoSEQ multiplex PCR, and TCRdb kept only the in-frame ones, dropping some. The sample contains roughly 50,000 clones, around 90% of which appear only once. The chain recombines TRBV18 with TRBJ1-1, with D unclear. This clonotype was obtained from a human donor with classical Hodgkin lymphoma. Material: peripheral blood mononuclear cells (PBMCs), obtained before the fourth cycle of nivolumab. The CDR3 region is CASSPIIGVVKNTEAFF. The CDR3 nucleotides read TGTGCCAGCTCACCAATTATCGGGGTAGTTAAGAACACTGAAGCTTTCTTT.